These 14 T cell receptor beta chains came from one sample sequenced in a study of T cell responses to AZD1222 COVID-19 vaccine. Sequencing was performed with immunoSEQ multiplex PCR; in TCRdb, only in-frame clones are kept and a portion is missing. The table has roughly 120,000 clones, about 90% seen once. Sample: peripheral blood, taken on day 0 of MenACWY control vaccination. All receptors come from an adult in good health.

The J gene is TRBJ1-2, the V gene TRBV24-1; D uncertain. This CDR3 has 13 residues. Trimming removed 8 bases from V and 0 bases from J, with 9 bases in between. Germline V CDR1 and CDR2: KGHDR, SFDVKD. The CDR3 nucleotides read TGTGCCACCAATAGCGGGACTAACTATGGCTACACCTTC. Translation: CATNSGTNYGYTF.

The J gene is TRBJ1-2, the V gene TRBV15, with 11 nucleotides matching TRBD1. The J segment lost 5 bases and the V segment lost 5 bases, leaving 4 bases of the junction unmatched. Germline-derived CDR1 and CDR2 are LNHNV and YYDKDF (reference sequence). CDR3 size: 14 residues. The CDR3 DNA reads TGTGCCACCAGCCCCGGGACAGGGGGGTATGGCTACACCTTC. It translates to CATSPGTGGYGYTF.

The chain couples TRBV24-1 to TRBJ2-5; D possibly corresponds to TRBD1 (5 bases). Germline values: CDR1 KGHDR, CDR2 SFDVKD. The CDR3 is 15 residues long. The ends were cut back, 4 bases at V and 5 bases at J, with 16 bases in the middle. In nucleotides, the CDR3 is TGTGCCACCAGTGAGACTCCAGGGATCACGGAGACCCAGTACTTC. Its translation: CATSETPGITETQYF.

This clone was found a few times. The chain recombines TRBV7-9 with TRBJ2-3; the match to TRBD1 covers 7 bases. CDR1 is SEHNR and CDR2 is FQNEAQ in the germline V gene (reference sequence). This CDR3 spans 18 amino acids. V was clipped by 4 bases and J by 4 bases; unmatched bases: 17. The CDR3 DNA reads as TGTGCCAGCAGCTCTAGGGGACAGTCTTGGAGTAGCGCAGATACGCAGTATTTT. Translating it yields CASSSRGQSWSSADTQYF.

The chain joins TRBV10-3 to TRBJ2-1, with D uncertain. The V gene lost 5 bases and the J gene lost 7 bases, with 6 bases spanning the gap. In germline, CDR1 is ENHRY, CDR2 SYGVKD. The CDR3 has 11 residues. The CDR3 DNA reads as TGTGCCATCAGTCAATTAAATGAGCAGTTCTTC. It translates to CAISQLNEQFF.

This clone has more than one count but fewer than ten. The rearrangement joins TRBV27 to TRBJ2-1; TRBD2 might be the D (6 bases). From germline, CDR1 is MNHEY and CDR2 SMNVEV (reference sequence). The germline V and J ends were trimmed by 5 bases and 6 bases, with 17 bases remaining between them. This CDR3 comprises 15 residues. In nucleotides, the CDR3 is TGTGCCAGCAGTCCCCCGGGACTGCCCCTCAATGAGCAGTTCTTC. Its protein is CASSPPGLPLNEQFF.

The chain has TRBV18 and TRBJ2-7; the D gene is possibly TRBD2 (6 bases). V was trimmed by 4 bases and J by 5 bases, leaving 18 bases between them. Germline loops: CDR1 KGHSH, CDR2 LQKENI. CDR3 length: 15 residues. The CDR3 loop is CASSQRESGWNEQYF. The CDR3 DNA follows: TGTGCCAGCTCACAAAGGGAAAGCGGGTGGAACGAGCAGTACTTC.

The sample holds one count of this clone. CDR3 sequence reads: CASSPQTGMNTEAFF. As DNA, the CDR3 is TGTGCCAGCAGCCCACAGACAGGCATGAACACTGAAGCTTTCTTT. The rearrangement uses TRBV14 and TRBJ1-1, with D perhaps matching TRBD1 (6 bases). The CDR3 loop spans 15 amino acids. Germline V gives CDR1 SGHDN, CDR2 FVKESK. Trimming took off 4 bases at V and 0 bases at J, with 12 bases between the two ends. The variable domain in full, with the rest retrieved from reference TRBV14 and TRBJ1-1, is EAGVTQFPSHSVIEKGQTVTLRCDPISGHDNLYWYRRVMGKEIKFLLHFVKESKQDESGMPNNRFLAERTGGTYSTLKVQPAELEDSGVYFCASSPQTGMNTEAFFGQGTRLTVV.

In DNA, the CDR3 is TGTGCCAGCACCCCAAGTTGGGTCGATGAGCAGTTCTTC. Translation gives CASTPSWVDEQFF. The chain employs TRBV6-2 or TRBV6-3 and TRBJ2-1; D remains ambiguous. With 7 bases removed from V and 8 bases from J, the gap between germline ends came to 15 bases. Germline lookup yields CDR1 MNHEY and CDR2 SVGEGT. This CDR3 has 13 amino acids.

This chain links TRBV27 with TRBJ2-3; D unresolved. Germline-derived CDR1 and CDR2 are MNHEY and SMNVEV (reference sequence). This CDR3 contains 13 residues. V lost 3 bases and J 4 bases, leaving 8 bases between the germline ends. The CDR3 nucleotides read TGTGCCAGCAGTTTCTCCATCCCAGATACGCAGTATTTT. This sequence encodes CASSFSIPDTQYF.

The chain links TRBV6-5 to TRBJ1-2; D gene ambiguous. V gave up 7 bases and J gave up 1 base, with 13 bases separating them. From germline, CDR1 is MNHEY and CDR2 SVGAGI. This CDR3 spans 14 amino acids. As DNA, the CDR3 is TGTGCCAGCATCATGCCTGAGGTTAACTATGGCTACACCTTC. Protein product: CASIMPEVNYGYTF.

V usage is TRBV11-2 and J usage is TRBJ1-1; 9 bases agree with TRBD1. V trimming: 2 bases; J trimming: 7 bases; junction bases outside the gene matches: 11. The CDR3 sequence is 16 residues long. Germline V gene data show CDR1 as SGHAT and CDR2 as FQNNGV. The CDR3 DNA is TGTGCCAGCAGCTTACCATACCCGGGACAGGGATATGAAGCTTTCTTT. As protein: CASSLPYPGQGYEAFF. Based on the CDR3 plus reference TRBV11-2 and TRBJ1-1, the full variable domain is EAGVAQSPRYKIIEKRQSVAFWCNPISGHATLYWYQQILGQGPKLLIQFQNNGVVDDSQLPKDRFSAERLKGVDSTLKIQPAKLEDSAVYLCASSLPYPGQGYEAFFGQGTRLTVV.

The V call is TRBV29-1, the J call TRBJ1-1; the D is unclear. Trimming removed 1 base at V and 8 bases at J, with 5 bases between. CDR1 is SQVTM and CDR2 is ANQGSEA in the germline V gene. The CDR3 spans 10 residues. CDR3 in amino acids: CSVEASEAFF. The CDR3 DNA reads TGCAGCGTTGAAGCCTCAGAAGCTTTCTTT.

In regard to this clone: The junction departs from germline at one end; a sequencing error may be responsible. CDR3 sequence (DNA): TGTGCCAGCAGCCCCGAAAGCTCCGGGACAGGGATCTTT. It translates to CASSPESSGTGIF. V usage is TRBV6-5 and J usage is TRBJ1-6, with 9 bases fitting TRBD1. The CDR3 consists of 13 residues. Looked up from germline, CDR1 is MNHEY and CDR2 is SVGAGI.